The entry below gives a single TCR beta chain sequence along with its context. The antigen remains unidentified. The data belong to a study of cytomegalovirus exposure and HLA in healthy donors. General observations from the study: Later examination showed HLA-associated TCR beta chains had greater clonal expansion than equally common others. A later analysis found that most CMV-associated TCR beta chains appeared HLA-restricted. For presence/absence analyses, sequencing depth was assumed to be roughly uniform across donors.

This PCR relied on a set of 60 Vbeta primers and 13 Jbeta primers. Some clones are missing from TCRdb's copy, which holds only in-frame ones; the method was immunoSEQ multiplex PCR. Found here are around 150,000 clones, 61% of them singletons; the top ten hold about 1.7%. The CDR3 totals 17 residues. The germline V gene has CDR1 LNHDA and CDR2 SQIVND (reference sequence). The V end was cut by 5 bases, the J end by 0 bases, with 17 bases between. Sequenced material: PBMCs. This sequence was found in a male donor in good health and CMV-seronegative. The chain recombines TRBV19 with TRBJ2-4; the D gene is possibly TRBD2 (6 bases). As DNA, the CDR3 is TGTGCCAGTAGTTCTTGGGGGTGGGACTTAGCCAAAAACATTCAGTACTTC. Protein: CASSSWGWDLAKNIQYF.